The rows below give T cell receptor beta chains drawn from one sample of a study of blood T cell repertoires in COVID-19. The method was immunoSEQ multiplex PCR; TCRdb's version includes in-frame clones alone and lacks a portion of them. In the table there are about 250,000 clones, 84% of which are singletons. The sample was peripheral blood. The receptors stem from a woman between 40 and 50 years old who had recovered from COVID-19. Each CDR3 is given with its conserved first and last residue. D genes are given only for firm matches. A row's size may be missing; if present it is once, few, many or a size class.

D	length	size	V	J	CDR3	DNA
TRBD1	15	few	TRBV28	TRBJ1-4	CASSLARDRGEKLFF	TGTGCCAGCAGTTTAGCTAGGGACAGAGGCGAAAAACTGTTTTTT
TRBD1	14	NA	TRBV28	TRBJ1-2	CASSIPSTGSGYTF	TGTGCCAGCAGCATTCCCTCGACAGGGAGTGGCTACACCTTC
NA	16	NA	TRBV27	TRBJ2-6	CASSPKQGSGANVLTF	TGTGCCAGCAGTCCGAAACAGGGATCTGGGGCCAACGTCCTGACTTTC
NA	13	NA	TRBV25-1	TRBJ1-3	CASTGDTGNTIYF	TGTGCCAGCACAGGGGATACCGGAAACACCATATATTTT
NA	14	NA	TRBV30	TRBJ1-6	CAWRLQFYNSPLHF	TGTGCCTGGAGATTACAGTTCTATAATTCACCCCTCCACTTT
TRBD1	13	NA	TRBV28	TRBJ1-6	CASSQGARSPLHF	TGTGCCAGCAGTCAGGGGGCGCGTTCACCCCTCCACTTT
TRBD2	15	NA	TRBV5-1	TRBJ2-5	CASRTSGGPEETQYF	TGCGCCAGCAGAACTAGCGGGGGACCGGAAGAGACCCAGTACTTC
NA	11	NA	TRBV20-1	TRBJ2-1	CSASAYNEQFF	TGCAGTGCTAGCGCGTACAATGAGCAGTTCTTC
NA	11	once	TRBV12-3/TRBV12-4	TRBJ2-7	CASSLGLEQYF	TGTGCCAGCAGTTTAGGGCTCGAGCAGTACTTC
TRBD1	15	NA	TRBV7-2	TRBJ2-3	CASRSQGQGTDTQYF	TGTGCCAGCAGATCACAGGGGCAGGGCACAGATACGCAGTATTTT
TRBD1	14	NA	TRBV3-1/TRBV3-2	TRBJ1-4	CASSQGQGSGKLFF	TGTGCCAGCAGCCAGGGACAGGGGAGCGGAAAACTGTTTTTT
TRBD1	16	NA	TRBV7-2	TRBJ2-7	CASSPRPGTASYEQYF	TGTGCCAGCAGCCCCAGACCCGGGACAGCGTCCTACGAGCAGTACTTC
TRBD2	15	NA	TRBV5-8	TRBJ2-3	CASRSPSGSTDTQYF	TGTGCCAGCAGGAGTCCTAGCGGGAGCACAGATACGCAGTATTTT
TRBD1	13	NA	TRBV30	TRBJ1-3	CAWKQGAGNTIYF	TGTGCCTGGAAACAGGGGGCGGGAAACACCATATATTTT
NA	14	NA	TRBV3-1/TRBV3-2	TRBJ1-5	CASSQQGGNQPQHF	TGTGCCAGCAGCCAACAGGGAGGGAATCAGCCCCAGCATTTT
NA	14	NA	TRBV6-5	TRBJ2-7	CASRQRVPGDEQYF	TGTGCCAGCAGACAGAGGGTGCCGGGAGACGAGCAGTACTTC
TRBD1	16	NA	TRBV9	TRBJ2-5	CASSLSGTGIQETQYF	TGTGCCAGCAGCCTTTCCGGGACAGGGATCCAAGAGACCCAGTACTTC
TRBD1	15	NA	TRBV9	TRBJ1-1	CASSALDRGETEAFF	TGTGCCAGCAGCGCATTGGACAGGGGTGAAACTGAAGCTTTCTTT
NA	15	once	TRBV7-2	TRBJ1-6	CASSPTSSYNSPLHF	TGTGCCAGCAGCCCGACTAGCTCCTATAATTCACCCCTCCACTTT
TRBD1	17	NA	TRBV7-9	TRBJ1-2	CASSSDRERPPLGGYTF	TGTGCCAGCAGCTCGGACAGGGAGAGGCCTCCTTTGGGTGGCTACACCTTC
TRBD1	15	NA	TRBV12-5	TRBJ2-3	CASGSGQGGADTQYF	TGTGCTAGTGGTTCGGGACAGGGGGGCGCAGATACGCAGTATTTT
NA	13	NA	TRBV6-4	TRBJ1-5	CASSEQEGQPQHF	TGTGCCAGCAGTGAACAGGAAGGTCAGCCCCAGCATTTT
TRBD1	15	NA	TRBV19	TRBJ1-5	CASTSGQGGYQPQHF	TGTGCCAGTACCTCGGGACAGGGAGGGTATCAGCCCCAGCATTTT
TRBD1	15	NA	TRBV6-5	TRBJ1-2	CASRGSTGYDYGYTF	TGTGCCAGCAGGGGGTCGACAGGGTACGACTATGGCTACACCTTC
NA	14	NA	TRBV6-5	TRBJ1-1	CASSPKQGSSEAFF	TGTGCCAGCAGTCCAAAGCAGGGCAGTAGTGAAGCTTTCTTT
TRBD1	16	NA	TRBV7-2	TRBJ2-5	CASSAKRDSWKETQYF	TGTGCCAGCAGCGCTAAACGGGACAGTTGGAAGGAGACCCAGTACTTC
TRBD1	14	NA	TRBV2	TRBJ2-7	CASSAGQGFVEQYF	TGTGCCAGCAGTGCCGGACAGGGTTTTGTCGAGCAGTACTTC